This is a list of T cell receptor beta chains from one sample in a study of OX40 agonist ivuxolimab in advanced cancers. TCRdb keeps only in-frame clones here, not all; method: immunoSEQ multiplex PCR. The repertoire holds tens of thousands of clones, with roughly 80% as singletons. Specimen: CD4+ or CD8+ T cells sorted from blood, collected in a trial of the OX40 agonist ivuxolimab. These receptor sequences come from an adult with an advanced solid tumor such as melanoma, head and neck, liver or kidney cancer. Each CDR3 is given with its conserved first and last residue. The D gene is left open where the match is weak. Size tells how often a clone was seen (once, few, many) or the class of an expanded clone, and some rows leave it out.

cdr3_aa	cdr3_nt	d_call	j_call	v_call	clone_size
CASSPPGLIAKNIQYF	TGTGCCAGCAGTCCCCCGGGCCTGATAGCCAAAAACATTCAGTACTTC	.	TRBJ2-4	TRBV28	.
CASSSSAVSYNEQFF	TGTGCCAGCAGTTCCTCAGCGGTCTCCTACAATGAGCAGTTCTTC	.	TRBJ2-1	TRBV6-5	.
CASSSGGAGGWEGYTF	TGTGCCAGCAGCTCTGGGGGCGCCGGGGGCTGGGAGGGCTACACCTTC	.	TRBJ1-2	TRBV7-2	few
CASSQRRSENTEAFF	TGTGCCAGCTCTCAAAGGCGGAGTGAGAACACTGAAGCTTTCTTT	.	TRBJ1-1	TRBV18	.
CASKTQYNEQFF	TGTGCCAGCAAGACCCAATACAATGAGCAGTTCTTC	.	TRBJ2-1	TRBV19	.
CASSLAGGIGVNEQFF	TGTGCCAGCAGCTTAGCGGGAGGTATTGGGGTCAATGAGCAGTTCTTC	.	TRBJ2-1	TRBV7-6	.
CASSDPGRVAYEQYF	TGCGCCAGCAGTGACCCTGGGCGGGTAGCCTACGAGCAGTACTTC	.	TRBJ2-7	TRBV10-1	.
CASSYRGADSNQPQHF	TGTGCCAGCAGCTATAGAGGCGCAGATAGCAATCAGCCCCAGCATTTT	.	TRBJ1-5	TRBV7-2	.
CASSIGTGSYNEQFF	TGTGCCAGTAGTATAGGGACAGGGTCGTACAATGAACAGTTCTTC	TRBD1	TRBJ2-1	TRBV19	.
CASSYRGDEQYF	TGTGCCAGCAGTTACAGGGGAGACGAGCAGTACTTC	TRBD1	TRBJ2-7	TRBV28	.
CASSLKSQETQYF	TGCGCCAGCAGCTTGAAAAGCCAAGAGACCCAGTACTTC	.	TRBJ2-5	TRBV5-1	.
CASSLRESEQYF	TGTGCCAGCAGCTTAAGGGAGAGTGAGCAGTACTTC	.	TRBJ2-7	TRBV7-9	.
CASSNGQKPNQPQHF	TGTGCCAGCAGCAATGGACAGAAGCCCAATCAGCCCCAGCATTTT	.	TRBJ1-5	TRBV21-1	.
CASRDNSEGNSPLHF	TGTGCCAGCAGGGATAACAGTGAAGGCAATTCACCCCTCCACTTT	.	TRBJ1-6	TRBV2	.
CASSLTGTERSGELFF	TGTGCCAGCTCACTAACCGGGACAGAGAGGAGCGGGGAGCTGTTTTTT	TRBD1	TRBJ2-2	TRBV18	.
CASRSGTGVIQPQHF	TGTGCCAGCAGGTCCGGGACAGGGGTAATACAGCCCCAGCATTTT	TRBD1	TRBJ1-5	TRBV7-9	once
CAWSVGSPGSPLHF	TGTGCCTGGAGTGTAGGGAGCCCAGGGTCACCCCTCCACTTT	.	TRBJ1-6	TRBV30	.
CASSPRGYNEQFF	TGTGCCAGCTCACCACGAGGGTACAATGAGCAGTTCTTC	.	TRBJ2-1	TRBV18	.
CASSLVAGGLVNEQFF	TGTGCCAGCAGCTTGGTGGCGGGGGGGCTGGTCAATGAGCAGTTCTTC	TRBD2	TRBJ2-1	TRBV5-4	.
CASSRGVTGELFF	TGTGCCAGCAGCCGAGGGGTGACCGGGGAGCTGTTTTTT	.	TRBJ2-2	TRBV7-2	.
CASSPGADTQYF	TGTGCCAGCTCACCGGGAGCAGATACGCAGTATTTT	.	TRBJ2-3	TRBV18	.
CASSPQVDNSPLHF	TGTGCCAGCTCACCACAGGTGGACAATTCACCCCTCCACTTT	.	TRBJ1-6	TRBV18	.
CASSFSGTGAGQPQHF	TGTGCCAGCAGTTTTTCCGGGACAGGGGCCGGTCAGCCCCAGCATTTT	TRBD1	TRBJ1-5	TRBV27	.
CASYRRGGTEQFF	TGTGCCAGTTATCGGCGGGGGGGCACTGAGCAGTTCTTC	TRBD2	TRBJ2-1	TRBV28	.
CASSPGTGWVYGYTF	TGTGCCAGCAGCCCCGGGACGGGGTGGGTCTATGGCTACACCTTC	.	TRBJ1-2	TRBV7-9	.
CAGQETKDNEQFF	TGTGCCGGCCAGGAGACTAAAGACAATGAGCAGTTCTTC	.	TRBJ2-1	TRBV5-5	once
CASSLGLLGTEAFF	TGTGCCAGCTCATTAGGGCTACTTGGGACTGAAGCTTTCTTT	.	TRBJ1-1	TRBV18	once
CASSTTVSNQPQHF	TGTGCCAGCAGTACGACAGTTAGCAATCAGCCCCAGCATTTT	.	TRBJ1-5	TRBV27	few
CASTRDPIYNSPLHF	TGTGCCAGCACCAGGGACCCGATATATAATTCACCCCTCCACTTT	.	TRBJ1-6	TRBV6-4	.
CASSVGGSPLHF	TGTGCCAGCAGCGTAGGAGGATCACCCCTCCACTTT	.	TRBJ1-6	TRBV9	.
CASSPGLAETYEQYF	TGTGCCAGCTCGCCCGGACTAGCGGAAACCTACGAGCAGTACTTC	TRBD2	TRBJ2-7	TRBV18	.
CASSPPGQGITGNTIYF	TGTGCCAGCTCACCTCCGGGACAGGGGATTACGGGAAACACCATATATTTT	TRBD1	TRBJ1-3	TRBV18	.
CASSFRANLDSPLHF	TGTGCCAGCAGCTTCCGGGCTAATTTGGATTCACCCCTCCACTTT	.	TRBJ1-6	TRBV7-6	.
CASSPPGGTGVGETQYF	TGTGCCAGCAGCCCCCCCGGTGGGACAGGGGTTGGGGAGACCCAGTACTTC	TRBD1	TRBJ2-5	TRBV7-9	.
CASSLNRGVGYTF	TGTGCCAGCAGCCTGAACAGGGGGGTGGGCTACACCTTC	TRBD1	TRBJ1-2	TRBV7-9	once
CASSFASFTLNTEAFF	TGTGCCAGCAGTTTTGCCAGCTTTACTCTGAACACTGAAGCTTTCTTT	.	TRBJ1-1	TRBV28	.
CASSLSVTGTPSPNYGYTF	TGTGCCAGCAGTTTATCAGTTACAGGGACACCGAGCCCAAACTATGGCTACACCTTC	.	TRBJ1-2	TRBV27	.
CASSLSASEQYF	TGTGCCAGCAGCTTATCAGCTAGCGAGCAGTACTTC	.	TRBJ2-7	TRBV13	few
CASSLRGGTEAFF	TGCGCCAGCAGCCTCAGGGGTGGCACTGAAGCTTTCTTT	.	TRBJ1-1	TRBV4-1	once
CAGTPQGRSNEQFF	TGTGCCGGAACCCCACAGGGAAGGAGCAATGAGCAGTTCTTC	.	TRBJ2-1	TRBV6-1	.